The 9 T cell receptor beta chains given below trace back to one sample, sequenced in a study of OX40 agonist ivuxolimab in advanced cancers. TCRdb's table, derived via immunoSEQ multiplex PCR, lists solely in-frame clones and lacks some. The sample contains 96,000 or so clones, under 85% of which appear only once. Sequences were derived from CD4+ or CD8+ T cells sorted from blood, sampled in a trial of the OX40 agonist ivuxolimab. These receptors originate from an adult with an advanced solid tumor such as melanoma, head and neck, liver or kidney cancer.

The genes are TRBV29-1 and TRBJ1-3; maybe TRBD1 (5 bases). Trimming took off 4 bases at V and 0 bases at J, with 16 bases between the two ends. The CDR3 runs to 16 residues. Germline V lookup: CDR1 SQVTM, CDR2 ANQGSEA. The CDR3 nucleotides are TGCAGCGTTGTCGTAGTGCAGGGATACTCTGGAAACACCATATATTTT. It specifies CSVVVVQGYSGNTIYF.

The chain is built from TRBV7-8 and TRBJ2-1; TRBD2 matches at 11 bases. With 5 bases clipped from V and 3 bases from J, the junction kept 12 bases outside the gene matches. The CDR3 length is 18 residues. Germline V gives CDR1 SGHVS, CDR2 FQNEAQ. CDR3 nucleotide sequence: TGTGCCAGCAGCCCAGCTGGTCGGGGACTAGCGGACTACAATGAGCAGTTCTTC. It yields the protein CASSPAGRGLADYNEQFF.

The rearrangement joins TRBV19 to TRBJ2-1, with unresolved D. Germline V gene sequence: CDR1 LNHDA, CDR2 SQIVND (reference sequence). The CDR3 runs 13 residues. The germline V and J ends were trimmed by 7 bases and 8 bases, with 15 bases remaining between them. The CDR3 DNA reads as TGTGCCAGTAATGGACGTCTGACGGATGAGCAGTTCTTC. It translates to CASNGRLTDEQFF.

The chain recombines TRBV9 with TRBJ1-1; no clear D. V lost 5 bases, J lost 3 bases, and 8 bases lay in between. CDR3 length equals 12 residues. Germline V gene lookup returns CDR1 SGDLS and CDR2 YYNGEE. The CDR3: CASSLGDTEAFF. In DNA form, the CDR3 reads TGTGCCAGCAGTCTTGGGGACACTGAAGCTTTCTTT.

This clone turned up a few times. The rearrangement joins TRBV23-1 to TRBJ2-3; 8 bases align to TRBD2. TRBV23-1 is recorded as an ORF, its role being uncertain. The V and J ends lost 8 bases and 3 bases, in that order; junction bases with no gene match: 13. CDR3 size: 16 residues. The CDR3 nucleotides read TGCGCCAGCCGGAGAGAGGCCCCGGGAGGGACAGATACGCAGTATTTT. This encodes CASRREAPGGTDTQYF.

CDR3 residues: CASSLRTSGNTGELFF. The CDR3 DNA reads TGCGCCAGCAGCCTACGGACTAGCGGGAACACCGGGGAGCTGTTTTTT. The chain links TRBV5-1 to TRBJ2-2; 10 bases match TRBD2. The CDR3 contains 16 residues. CDR1 and CDR2 from the germline V gene are SGHRS and YFSETQ. The junction had 4 bases not matched to a gene; V was cut back by 4 bases and J by 1 base.

This clone was seen once. The rearrangement links TRBV11-2 to TRBJ2-3; TRBD2 matches 13 bases. This CDR3 region has 18 residues. Trimming took 1 base from V and 3 from J; bases not matched to a gene: 7. Germline V lookup: CDR1 SGHAT, CDR2 FQNNGV. The CDR3 DNA follows: TGTGCCAGCAGCTTAGTTCTACTAGCGGGAGGGGGGACAGATACGCAGTATTTT. Translation: CASSLVLLAGGGTDTQYF.

The J gene is TRBJ2-2, the V gene TRBV11-3; 7 nucleotides agree with TRBD1. CDR1 is SGHNT, CDR2 YENEEA, per germline. The CDR3 runs 15 residues. J was trimmed by 7 bases and V by 5 bases; bases with no gene match: 10. The CDR3 region has the DNA TGTGCCAGCAGCCCCAGAGAGGGGGCAGTCGGGGAGCTGTTTTTT. It translates to CASSPREGAVGELFF.

This sequence joins TRBV13 and TRBJ2-2, with D perhaps matching TRBD1 (6 bases). CDR3 size: 16 residues. Trimming removed 5 bases at V and 0 bases at J, with 13 bases between. Germline CDR1 and CDR2: PRHDT and FYEKMQ (reference sequence). DNA of the CDR3: TGTGCCAGCAGCGCAGACAGGCGCCCGAACACCGGGGAGCTGTTTTTT. It is translated as CASSADRRPNTGELFF.